This record covers a single T cell receptor beta chain. Its target is unknown. Primers for the PCR totalled 60 Vbeta and 13 Jbeta. Sequencing was performed with immunoSEQ multiplex PCR; in TCRdb, only in-frame clones are kept and a portion is missing. Altogether 95,000 or so clones are present, 65% to 90% being singletons, with the ten largest covering over 4%. This record belongs to a study of cytomegalovirus exposure and HLA in healthy donors. In the study overall: There were 350 to 450 genotyped donors. Of these, roughly 80% fell in the genetic ancestry cluster associated with self-reported Caucasian donors.

Study-wide points: With later analysis, a missense DCLRE1C variant became linked to TCR beta V- and J-gene trimming. CMV antigen specificity of three CMV-associated chains was confirmed in vitro.

The length of the CDR3 is 12 residues. Trimming left V 6 bases short and J 6 bases short, with 14 bases between. Germline V gene sequence: CDR1 SQVTM, CDR2 ANQGSEA. The sequenced material came from PBMCs. This receptor was identified in a woman in her 70s in good health and CMV-seropositive. The rearrangement uses TRBV29-1 and TRBJ1-2; D possibly corresponds to TRBD1 (5 bases). The CDR3 sequence is CSVPAGSHGYTF. Here the CDR3 DNA reads TGCAGCGTCCCCGCAGGGTCTCATGGCTACACCTTC.